This T cell receptor beta chain was sequenced in a study of beta chain features in type 1 diabetes. The study, taken as a whole, reports: Moderately but significantly shorter TCRB CDR3s were found in Type 1 diabetes patients in all four CD4+ subsets. Type 1 diabetes patients showed fewer insertions and more deletions at VDJ junctions.

Purities in excess of 98% were seen in all sorted populations. Of the isolated RNA, all was reverse transcribed, and so the sequenced material was expressed TCRB transcripts. Sequenced by immunoSEQ multiplex PCR; TCRdb stores in-frame clones only, minus some. Of under 800,000 clones detected, about a sixth appear once; the ten largest clones hold about 0.097%. Concerning this clone: The antigen remains undetermined.

The sample consisted of naive CD4+ T cells from blood. The sequence was collected from a man between 18 and 29 years old in good health.

CDR3: CAWSTGGDYEQYF. DNA for the CDR3: TGTGCCTGGAGTACCGGGGGAGATTACGAGCAGTACTTC. This chain links TRBV30 with TRBJ2-7; maybe TRBD2 (6 bases). Looked up from germline, CDR1 is GTSNPN and CDR2 is SVGIG (reference sequence). This CDR3 spans 13 amino acids. The V and J ends lost 2 bases and 4 bases respectively, with 12 bases between them.